Presented here are 20 T cell receptor beta chains from one specimen sequenced in a study of siplizumab effects on memory and regulatory T cells (dated by TCRdb to about 2019). Cells in the mixed lymphocyte reaction were cultured together at 37 degrees C for under seven days. These receptors are not linked to any known antigen. The method was the immunoSEQ multiplex PCR assay. This is the immuneACCESS table as TCRdb keeps it, with only in-frame sequences that have V and J called. A part of the clones is gone; compared with another copy, unresolved V genes explain less than half, and the rest is unexplained. The sample profile shows approximately 10,000 clones; around half of them were found once. The leading ten clones occupy 35% to 40% of the sample. Sequenced material: CFSE-low (dividing) CD8+ T cells sorted from an allogeneic mixed lymphocyte reaction. The receptors come from a human donor in good health; the cells came from an allogeneic mixed lymphocyte reaction. Some clones in this sample may be carry-over from other donors' samples.

Here the CDR3 reads CASSITAYQPQHF. The CDR3 DNA reads TGTGCCAGTAGTATAACGGCTTATCAGCCCCAGCATTTT. V usage is TRBV19 and J usage is TRBJ1-5; D uncertain. V was trimmed by 2 bases and J by 5 bases, leaving 7 bases between them. There are 13 residues in the CDR3. CDR1 is LNHDA and CDR2 is SQIVND in the germline V gene (reference sequence).

The chain recombines TRBV4-3 with TRBJ2-7, with D maybe TRBD1 (6 bases). This CDR3 region has 16 residues. Germline CDR1 and CDR2: LGHNA and YSLEER. V lost 3 bases to trimming and J lost 2 bases, with 17 bases between them. DNA of the CDR3: TGCGCCAGCAGCCAGAGAGGGGGATCAGGTCCCTACGAGCAGTACTTC. As protein: CASSQRGGSGPYEQYF.

The gene calls are TRBV2 and TRBJ2-4; possibly TRBD2 for D (6 bases). Trimming left V 7 bases short and J 5 bases short, with 21 bases between. Germline CDR1 is SNHLY and CDR2 is FYNNEI. CDR3 length: 16 amino acids. The CDR3 reads CASTNSGLRIQNIQYF. CDR3 nucleotides: TGTGCCAGCACTAACTCGGGACTCAGAATCCAAAACATTCAGTACTTC.

The V and J genes are TRBV7-8 and TRBJ2-1; tentatively, D is TRBD1 (6 bases). V was shortened by 2 bases and J by 0 bases, with 8 bases between the two germline ends. The CDR3 runs 15 residues. CDR1 is SGHVS and CDR2 is FQNEAQ in the germline V gene. In DNA form, the CDR3 reads TGTGCCAGCAGCTTATGGGGGCCCTCCTACAATGAGCAGTTCTTC. This sequence encodes CASSLWGPSYNEQFF.

This chain connects TRBV18 to TRBJ1-2; unclear D gene. The CDR3 runs to 13 residues. Trimming stripped 8 bases from V and 4 bases from J, with 14 bases between. CDR1 is KGHSH and CDR2 is LQKENI in the germline V gene. The DNA of the CDR3 is TGTGCCAGCCCCGGTTCAGGACTCTATGGCTACACCTTC. It translates to CASPGSGLYGYTF.

J is TRBJ2-7 and V is TRBV30, with D unresolved. The germline V gene has CDR1 GTSNPN and CDR2 SVGIG (reference sequence). The length of the CDR3 is 14 residues. V gave up 1 base and J gave up 5 bases, with 15 bases separating them. CDR3 protein: CAWSATGLSDEQYF. The CDR3 nucleotides are TGTGCCTGGAGTGCCACTGGTCTGAGCGACGAGCAGTACTTC.

The chain carries TRBV11-2 and TRBJ1-2; 10 bases fit TRBD1. In germline, CDR1 is SGHAT, CDR2 FQNNGV. This CDR3 is 16 amino acids long. The trim removed 5 bases at V and 4 bases at J, leaving 10 bases unmatched. The CDR3 DNA follows: TGTGCCAGCAGCCCCCCCGGGACAGGGGCCATCTATGGCTACACCTTC. Amino acid sequence: CASSPPGTGAIYGYTF.

This clone occurred once. The CDR3: CASSVTGDYGYTF. In nucleotides, the CDR3 is TGTGCCAGCAGCGTGACAGGGGACTATGGCTACACCTTC. This sequence joins TRBV7-6 and TRBJ1-2; TRBD1 aligns across 8 bases. Trimming cost V 5 bases and J 3 bases; bases outside gene matches: 2. The CDR3 extends over 13 amino acids. Germline V gene sequence: CDR1 SGHVS, CDR2 FNYEAQ.

The chain employs TRBV7-9 and TRBJ2-2, with a weak D call TRBD1 (5 bases). The CDR3 is 17 residues long. V was pared by 5 bases and J by 0 bases, with 16 bases between. CDR1 SEHNR and CDR2 FQNEAQ come from the germline V gene (reference sequence). In DNA form, the CDR3 reads TGTGCCAGCAGCCACCCCCGACAGAGTGCGAACACCGGGGAGCTGTTTTTT. Its translation: CASSHPRQSANTGELFF.

This clone occurred a few times. The CDR3 DNA reads as TGTGCCAGCAACCCGGGAGGCACTGAAGCTTTCTTT. It specifies CASNPGGTEAFF. The chain is built from TRBV5-8 and TRBJ1-1, with D hard to call. Between the trimmed V and J ends, which lost 6 bases and 4 bases, there was a span of 10 bases. Per the germline V gene, CDR1 is SGHTS and CDR2 is YDEGEE. There are 12 residues in the CDR3. Variable domain in full (rest from reference TRBV5-8 and TRBJ1-1): EAGVTQSPTHLIKTRGQQATLRCSPISGHTSVYWYQQALGLGLQFLLWYDEGEERNRGNFPPRFSGRQFPNYSSELNVNALELEDSALYLCASNPGGTEAFFGQGTRLTVV.

V gene TRBV19 combines with J gene TRBJ2-1; tentative D call: TRBD2 (5 bases). CDR3 length equals 15 residues. Germline CDR1 is LNHDA and CDR2 is SQIVND (reference sequence). V dropped 3 bases and J dropped 6 bases, with 15 bases sitting between them. CDR3 amino acids: CASSIRLAVLNEQFF. CDR3 DNA: TGTGCCAGTAGTATTCGTCTAGCAGTTCTCAATGAGCAGTTCTTC.

The gene calls are TRBV6-1 and TRBJ1-1; 9 positions match TRBD1. V was pared by 6 bases and J by 3 bases, with 8 bases of the junction left unmatched. CDR3 length: 15 residues. Germline V gene sequence: CDR1 MNHNS, CDR2 SASEGT. This CDR3 is CASRATGGWDTEAFF. The CDR3 DNA sequence: TGTGCCAGCAGAGCGACAGGGGGTTGGGACACTGAAGCTTTCTTT.

This clone was found a few times. The gene calls are TRBV7-9 and TRBJ2-2; D remains unclear. The CDR3 runs to 13 residues. V lost 4 bases to trimming and J lost 6 bases, with 9 bases between them. CDR1 is SEHNR and CDR2 is FQNEAQ in the germline V gene (reference sequence). The CDR3 is CASSSTLPGELFF. In DNA form, the CDR3 reads TGTGCCAGCAGCTCGACTCTACCCGGGGAGCTGTTTTTT.

This rearrangement joins TRBV6-1 to TRBJ2-7; TRBD1 is a possible D gene (5 bases). CDR3 length: 14 amino acids. Germline CDR1 MNHNS, CDR2 SASEGT. With 5 bases removed from V and 5 bases from J, the gap between germline ends came to 16 bases. In DNA form, the CDR3 reads TGTGCCAGCAGTCCCCCGTCAGGGTTTAACGAGCAGTACTTC. Protein sequence: CASSPPSGFNEQYF.

A word on this clone: Germline and junction disagree at one end, which may indicate a read error. The chain employs TRBV7-9 and TRBJ1-2; tentatively, D is TRBD1 (5 bases). The CDR3 loop spans 14 amino acids. Germline values: CDR1 SEHNR, CDR2 FQNEAQ (reference sequence). CDR3 protein: CASSIAGADVGYTF. DNA of the CDR3: TGTGCCAGCAGCATAGCCGGGGCCGACGTTGGCTACACCTTC.

Within the sample, this clone is medium-sized (0.01 to 0.1%). V is TRBV4-1 and J is TRBJ2-7; 8 nucleotides align to TRBD2. There are 15 residues in the CDR3. V shed 8 bases, J shed 2 bases, and the junction held 11 bases outside the gene matches. Germline V CDR1 and CDR2: MGHRA, YSYEKL. The CDR3 DNA is TGCGCCAGCGGCTCCCTAGCGGGTGGAACCTACGAGCAGTACTTC. This codes for CASGSLAGGTYEQYF.

This chain uses TRBV6-1 with TRBJ1-4; D is unclear. The ends were cut back, 2 bases at V and 0 bases at J, with 10 bases in the middle. The V gene's germline CDR1 is MNHNS and CDR2 SASEGT. The CDR3 totals 16 residues. CDR3 nucleotides: TGTGCCAGCAGTGAATTCTGGGGATCAACTAATGAAAAACTGTTTTTT. It is translated as CASSEFWGSTNEKLFF.

The chain combines TRBV15 with TRBJ2-3; no clear D. The CDR3 totals 15 residues. Germline loops: CDR1 LNHNV, CDR2 YYDKDF (reference sequence). Trimming removed 3 bases from V and 2 bases from J, with 12 bases in between. Here the CDR3 reads CATSRLYAPTDTQYF. CDR3 DNA sequence: TGTGCCACCAGCAGGCTCTATGCACCCACAGATACGCAGTATTTT. The variable domain in full, with the rest retrieved from reference TRBV15 and TRBJ2-3, is DAMVIQNPRYQVTQFGKPVTLSCSQTLNHNVMYWYQQKSSQAPKLLFHYYDKDFNNEADTPDNFQSRRPNTSFCFLDIRSPGLGDTAMYLCATSRLYAPTDTQYFGPGTRLTVL.

The rearrangement joins TRBV7-8 to TRBJ1-4, with 12 bases lining up with TRBD1. V was clipped by 5 bases and J by 8 bases; unmatched bases: 6. There are 15 residues in the CDR3. Germline-derived CDR1 and CDR2 are SGHVS and FQNEAQ. DNA of the CDR3: TGTGCCAGCAGCCTAGTTGGGACAGGGGGCGAAAAACTGTTTTTT. It specifies CASSLVGTGGEKLFF. Using reference TRBV7-8 and TRBJ1-4 for the parts outside the CDR3, the full variable domain is GAGVSQSPRYKVAKRGQDVALRCDPISGHVSLFWYQQALGQGPEFLTYFQNEAQLDKSGLPSDRFFAERPEGSVSTLKIQRTQQEDSAVYLCASSLVGTGGEKLFFGSGTQLSVL.

The gene calls are TRBV7-2 and TRBJ2-1; the D gene is possibly TRBD2 (5 bases). Trimming took 2 bases from V and 0 from J, leaving 11 bases between them. The CDR3 loop spans 16 amino acids. The germline V gene encodes CDR1 SGHTA and CDR2 FQGNSA. The CDR3: CASSLSEESSYNEQFF. CDR3 coding DNA: TGTGCCAGCAGCTTATCGGAGGAAAGCTCCTACAATGAGCAGTTCTTC.